This T cell receptor beta chain came from a study of T cell changes during pregnancy in multiple sclerosis. Measured with immunoSEQ multiplex PCR; TCRdb has only the in-frame clones, and not every one. The sample includes roughly 42,000 clones, approximately 90% of them seen just once. V lost 2 bases to trimming and J lost 1 base, with 11 bases between them. The germline V gene has CDR1 SGHTA and CDR2 FQGTGA. This CDR3 spans 15 amino acids. This chain connects TRBV7-3 to TRBJ2-5; D is perhaps TRBD2 (5 bases). Sequencing was performed on CD8+ T cells from peripheral blood mononuclear cells, taken in the third trimester of pregnancy. This TCR was recovered from a female donor with multiple sclerosis, enrolled in a pregnancy study. The CDR3 loop is CASSLSGGFQETQYF. The CDR3, as DNA: TGTGCCAGCAGCTTATCTGGAGGCTTCCAAGAGACCCAGTACTTC.